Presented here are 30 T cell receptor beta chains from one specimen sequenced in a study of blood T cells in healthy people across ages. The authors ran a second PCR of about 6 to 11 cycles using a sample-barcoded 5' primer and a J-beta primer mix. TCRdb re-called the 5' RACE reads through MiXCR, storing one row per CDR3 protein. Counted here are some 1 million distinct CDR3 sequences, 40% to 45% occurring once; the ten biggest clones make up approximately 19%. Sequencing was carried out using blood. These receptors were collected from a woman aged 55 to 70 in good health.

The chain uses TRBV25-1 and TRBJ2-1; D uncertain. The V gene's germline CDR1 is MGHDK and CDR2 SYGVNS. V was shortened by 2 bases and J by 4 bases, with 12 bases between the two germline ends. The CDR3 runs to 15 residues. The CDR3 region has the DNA TGTGCCAGCAGTGAAACAAGGTCAGCATACAATGAGCAGTTCTTC. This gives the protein CASSETRSAYNEQFF. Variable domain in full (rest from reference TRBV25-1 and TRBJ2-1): EADIYQTPRYLVIGTGKKITLECSQTMGHDKMYWYQQDPGMELHLIHYSYGVNSTEKGDLSSESTVSRIRTEHFPLTLESARPSHTSQYLCASSETRSAYNEQFFGPGTRLTVL.

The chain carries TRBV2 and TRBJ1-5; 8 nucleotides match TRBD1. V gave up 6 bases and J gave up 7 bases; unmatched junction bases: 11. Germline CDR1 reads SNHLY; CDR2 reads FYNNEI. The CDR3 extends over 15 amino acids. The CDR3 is CASRTGEALSQPQHF. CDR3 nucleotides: TGTGCCAGCAGGACAGGGGAGGCCCTGTCCCAGCCCCAGCATTTT.

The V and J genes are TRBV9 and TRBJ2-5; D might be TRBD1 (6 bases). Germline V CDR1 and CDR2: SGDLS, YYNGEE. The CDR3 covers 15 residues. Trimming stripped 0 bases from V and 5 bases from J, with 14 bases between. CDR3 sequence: CASSVDGRGEETQYF. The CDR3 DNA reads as TGTGCCAGCAGCGTAGATGGCAGGGGTGAGGAGACCCAGTACTTC.

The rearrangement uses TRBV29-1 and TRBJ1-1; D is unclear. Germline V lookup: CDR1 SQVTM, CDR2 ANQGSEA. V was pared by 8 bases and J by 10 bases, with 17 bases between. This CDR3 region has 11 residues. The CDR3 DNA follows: TGCAGCCCGCTTTGGGGAGGAGTAGCTTTCTTT. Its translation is CSPLWGGVAFF. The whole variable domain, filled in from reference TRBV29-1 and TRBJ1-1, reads SAVISQKPSRDICQRGTSLTIQCQVDSQVTMMFWYRQQPGQSLTLIATANQGSEATYESGFVIDKFPISRPNLTFSTLTVSNMSPEDSSIYLCSPLWGGVAFFGQGTRLTVV.

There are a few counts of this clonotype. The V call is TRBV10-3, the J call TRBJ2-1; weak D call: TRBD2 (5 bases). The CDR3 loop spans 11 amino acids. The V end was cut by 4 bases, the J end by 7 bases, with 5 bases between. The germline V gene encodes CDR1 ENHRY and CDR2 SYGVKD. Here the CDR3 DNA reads TGTGCCATCAGTGGGGAGAATGAGCAGTTCTTC. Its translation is CAISGENEQFF.

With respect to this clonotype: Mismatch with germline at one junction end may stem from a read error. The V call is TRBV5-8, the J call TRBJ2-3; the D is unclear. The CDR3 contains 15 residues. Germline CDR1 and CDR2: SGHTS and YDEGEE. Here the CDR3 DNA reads TGTGCCAACAGCCCGAGAAGAGGAAGCACAGATACGCAGTATTTT. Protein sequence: CANSPRRGSTDTQYF. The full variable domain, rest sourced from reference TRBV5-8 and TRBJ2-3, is EAGVTQSPTHLIKTRGQQATLRCSPISGHTSVYWYQQALGLGLQFLLWYDEGEERNRGNFPPRFSGRQFPNYSSELNVNALELEDSALYLCANSPRRGSTDTQYFGPGTRLTVL.

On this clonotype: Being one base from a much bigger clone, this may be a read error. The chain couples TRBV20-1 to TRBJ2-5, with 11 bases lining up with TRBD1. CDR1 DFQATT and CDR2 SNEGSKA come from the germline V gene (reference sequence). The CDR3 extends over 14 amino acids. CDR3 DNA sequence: TGCAGCGCCATCGGGGACAGGGGGGCGTGGGAGCAGTACTTC. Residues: CSAIGDRGAWEQYF.

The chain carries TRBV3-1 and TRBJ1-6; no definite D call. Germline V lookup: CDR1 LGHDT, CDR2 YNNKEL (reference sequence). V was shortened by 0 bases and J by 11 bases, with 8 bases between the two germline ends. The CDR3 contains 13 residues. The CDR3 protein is CASSQDRRPPLHF. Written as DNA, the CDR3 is TGTGCCAGCAGCCAAGATCGGAGGCCACCCCTCCACTTT.

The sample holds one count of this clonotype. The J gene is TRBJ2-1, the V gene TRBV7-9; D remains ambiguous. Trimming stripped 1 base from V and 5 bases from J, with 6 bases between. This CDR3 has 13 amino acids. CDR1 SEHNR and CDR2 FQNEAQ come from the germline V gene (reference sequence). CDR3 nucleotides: TGTGCCAGCAGCTTAGGCGGACACAATGAGCAGTTCTTC. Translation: CASSLGGHNEQFF.

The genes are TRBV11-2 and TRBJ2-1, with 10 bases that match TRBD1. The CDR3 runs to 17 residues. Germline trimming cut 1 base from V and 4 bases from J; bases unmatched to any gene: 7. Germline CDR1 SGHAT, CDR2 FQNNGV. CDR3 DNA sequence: TGTGCCAGCAGCTTAGGTTCCTGGGACAGGGGATACAATGAGCAGTTCTTC. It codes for CASSLGSWDRGYNEQFF.

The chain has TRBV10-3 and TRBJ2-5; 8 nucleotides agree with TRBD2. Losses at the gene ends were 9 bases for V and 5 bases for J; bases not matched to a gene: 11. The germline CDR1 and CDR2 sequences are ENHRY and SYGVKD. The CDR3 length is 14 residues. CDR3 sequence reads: CAIASAGAGETQYF. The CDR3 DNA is TGTGCCATAGCCTCAGCGGGGGCCGGGGAGACCCAGTACTTC.

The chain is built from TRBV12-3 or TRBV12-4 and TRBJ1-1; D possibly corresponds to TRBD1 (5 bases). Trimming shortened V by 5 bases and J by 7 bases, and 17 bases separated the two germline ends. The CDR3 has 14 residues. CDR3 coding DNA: TGTGCCAGCAGTCCCGGGACGCCTGATAATGAAGCTTTCTTT. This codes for CASSPGTPDNEAFF.

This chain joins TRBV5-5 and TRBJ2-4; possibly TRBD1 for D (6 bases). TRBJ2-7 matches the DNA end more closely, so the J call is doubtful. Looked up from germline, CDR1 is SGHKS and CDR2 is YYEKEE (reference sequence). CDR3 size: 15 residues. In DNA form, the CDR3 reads TGTGCCAGCAGCTTAGGACAGCCGGCAATCTACGAGCAGTACTTC. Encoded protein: CASSLGQPAIYEQYF.

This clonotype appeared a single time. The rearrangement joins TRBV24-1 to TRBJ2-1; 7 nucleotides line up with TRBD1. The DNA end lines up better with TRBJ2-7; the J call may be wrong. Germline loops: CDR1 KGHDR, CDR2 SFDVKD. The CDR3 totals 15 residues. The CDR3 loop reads CATSDSRDSYNEQYF. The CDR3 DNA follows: TGTGCCACCAGTGACTCCCGGGACAGCTACAATGAGCAGTACTTC.

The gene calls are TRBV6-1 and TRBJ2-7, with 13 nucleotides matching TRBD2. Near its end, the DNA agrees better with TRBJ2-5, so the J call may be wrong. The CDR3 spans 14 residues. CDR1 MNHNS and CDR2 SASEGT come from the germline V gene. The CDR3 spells CASRRTSGSETQYF. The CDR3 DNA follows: TGTGCCAGCAGGAGGACTAGCGGGAGTGAGACCCAGTACTTC.

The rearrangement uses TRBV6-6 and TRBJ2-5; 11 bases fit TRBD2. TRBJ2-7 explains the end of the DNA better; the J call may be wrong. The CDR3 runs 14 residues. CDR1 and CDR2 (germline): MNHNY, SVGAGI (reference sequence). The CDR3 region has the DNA TGTGCCAGCAGTGCTAGCGGGGGGATCCTCGAGCAGTACTTC. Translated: CASSASGGILEQYF.

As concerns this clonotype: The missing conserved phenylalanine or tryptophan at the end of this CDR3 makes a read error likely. Written as DNA, the CDR3 is TGTGCCAGCAGTTACTCCGACGGGGGGAGTACGCAGTATTCT. This sequence encodes CASSYSDGGSTQYS. This chain connects TRBV6-2 or TRBV6-3 to TRBJ2-3; 7 bases map to TRBD2. The ends lost 0 bases at V and 8 bases at J; junction bases unmatched: 5. Germline values: CDR1 MNHEY, CDR2 SVGEGT. The CDR3 consists of 14 residues.

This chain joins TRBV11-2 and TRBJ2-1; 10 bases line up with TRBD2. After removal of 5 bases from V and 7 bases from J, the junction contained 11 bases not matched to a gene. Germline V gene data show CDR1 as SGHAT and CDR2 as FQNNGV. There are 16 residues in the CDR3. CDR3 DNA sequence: TGTGCCAGCAGCCACCCCCTAGCGGGAGTCGAGAATGAGCAGTTCTTC. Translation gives CASSHPLAGVENEQFF.

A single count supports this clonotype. CDR3 nucleotides: TGCAGTGCTATGGAAGGGCGGAGGGGCGGTGAGACCCAGTACTTC. Protein sequence: CSAMEGRRGGETQYF. The V gene is TRBV20-1, the J gene TRBJ2-5; D is perhaps TRBD2 (6 bases). Germline-derived CDR1 and CDR2 are DFQATT and SNEGSKA (reference sequence). The CDR3 is made up of 15 amino acids. V shed 4 bases and J shed 5 bases, with 20 bases lying between them.

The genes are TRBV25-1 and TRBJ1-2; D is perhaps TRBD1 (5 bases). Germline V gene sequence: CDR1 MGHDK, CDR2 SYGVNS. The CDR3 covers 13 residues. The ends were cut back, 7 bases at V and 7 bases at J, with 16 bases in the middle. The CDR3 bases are TGTGCCAGCATCGGAGGGGAGAACCCTGGCTACACCTTC. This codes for CASIGGENPGYTF.

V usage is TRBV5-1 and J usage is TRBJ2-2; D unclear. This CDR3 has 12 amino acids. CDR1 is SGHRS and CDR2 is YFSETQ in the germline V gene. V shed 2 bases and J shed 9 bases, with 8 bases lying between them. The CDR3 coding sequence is TGCGCCAGCAGCTTTAGGGCGCGGGAGCTGTTTTTT. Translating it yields CASSFRARELFF.

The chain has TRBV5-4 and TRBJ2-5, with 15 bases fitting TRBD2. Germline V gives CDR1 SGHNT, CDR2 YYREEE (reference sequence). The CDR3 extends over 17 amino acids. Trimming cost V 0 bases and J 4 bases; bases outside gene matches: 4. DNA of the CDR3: TGTGCCAGCAGCTTGGGACCGGGACTAGCGGGGGGAGAGACCCAGTACTTC. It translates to CASSLGPGLAGGETQYF. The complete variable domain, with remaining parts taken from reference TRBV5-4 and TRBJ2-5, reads ETGVTQSPTHLIKTRGQQVTLRCSSQSGHNTVSWYQQALGQGPQFIFQYYREEENGRGNFPPRFSGLQFPNYSSELNVNALELDDSALYLCASSLGPGLAGGETQYFGPGTRLLVL.

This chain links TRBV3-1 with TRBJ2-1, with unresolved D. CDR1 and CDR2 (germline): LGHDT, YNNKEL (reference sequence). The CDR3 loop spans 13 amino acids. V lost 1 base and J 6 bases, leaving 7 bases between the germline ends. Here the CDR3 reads CASSQASANEQFF. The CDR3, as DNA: TGTGCCAGCAGCCAAGCTTCGGCCAATGAGCAGTTCTTC.

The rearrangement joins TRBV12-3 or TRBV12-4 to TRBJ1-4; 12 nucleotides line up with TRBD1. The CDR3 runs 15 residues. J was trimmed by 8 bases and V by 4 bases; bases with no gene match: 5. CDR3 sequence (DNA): TGTGCCAGCAGTTCGGGACAGGGGGCAAAAGAAAAACTGTTTTTT. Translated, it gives CASSSGQGAKEKLFF.

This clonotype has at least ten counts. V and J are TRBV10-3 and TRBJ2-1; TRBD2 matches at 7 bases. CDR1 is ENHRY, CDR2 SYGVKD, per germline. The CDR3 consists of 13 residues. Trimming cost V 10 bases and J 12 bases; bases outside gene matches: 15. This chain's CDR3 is CATRRGPGEGQFF. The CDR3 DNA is TGTGCCACCCGGCGTGGGCCTGGGGAGGGGCAGTTCTTC.

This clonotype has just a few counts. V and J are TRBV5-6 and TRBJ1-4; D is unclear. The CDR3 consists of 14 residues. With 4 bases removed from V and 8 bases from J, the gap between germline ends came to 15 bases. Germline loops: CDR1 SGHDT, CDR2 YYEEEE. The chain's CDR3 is CASSRWGLAEKLFF. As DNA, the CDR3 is TGTGCCAGCAGCCGCTGGGGTTTAGCGGAAAAACTGTTTTTT.

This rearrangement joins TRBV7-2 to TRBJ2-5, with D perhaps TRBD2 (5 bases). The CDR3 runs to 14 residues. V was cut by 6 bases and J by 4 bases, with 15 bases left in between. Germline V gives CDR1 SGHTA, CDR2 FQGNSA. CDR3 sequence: CASRLLGGGETQYF. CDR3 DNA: TGTGCCAGCAGGCTCCTCGGAGGCGGAGAGACCCAGTACTTC.

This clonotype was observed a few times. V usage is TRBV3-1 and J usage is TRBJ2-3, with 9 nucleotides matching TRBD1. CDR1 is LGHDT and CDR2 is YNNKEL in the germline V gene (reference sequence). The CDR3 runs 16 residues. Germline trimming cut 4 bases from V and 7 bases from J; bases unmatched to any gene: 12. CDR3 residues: CASSPPPGQGTYTQYF. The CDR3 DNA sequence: TGTGCCAGCAGCCCCCCGCCGGGACAGGGTACCTATACGCAGTATTTT.

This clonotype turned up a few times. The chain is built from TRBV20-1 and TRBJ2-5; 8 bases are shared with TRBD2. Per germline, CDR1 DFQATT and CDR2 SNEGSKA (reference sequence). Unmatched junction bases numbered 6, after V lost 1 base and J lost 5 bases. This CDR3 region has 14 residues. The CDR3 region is CSARGAGVKETQYF. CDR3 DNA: TGCAGTGCTAGAGGAGCGGGAGTCAAGGAGACCCAGTACTTC.

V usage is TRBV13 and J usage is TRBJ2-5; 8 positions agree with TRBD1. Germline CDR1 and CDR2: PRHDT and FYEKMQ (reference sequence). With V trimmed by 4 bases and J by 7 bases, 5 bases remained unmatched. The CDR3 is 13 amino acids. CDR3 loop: CASSYRGEVTQYF. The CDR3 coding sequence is TGTGCCAGCAGCTACAGGGGGGAGGTGACCCAGTACTTC.